The present T cell receptor beta chain was sequenced within a study of cytomegalovirus exposure and HLA in healthy donors. In the study overall: Ancestry clustering placed around 80% of several hundred genotyped donors in the Caucasian-associated cluster.

PCR was performed using 60 Vbeta and 13 Jbeta primers. In the original analysis: An analysis that came later counted 80 million or so unique TCR beta chains, about 10 million shared. Produced via immunoSEQ multiplex PCR; TCRdb's table is partial and in-frame only. Clone size and the V and J calls come from that table; the DNA yielded D and trimming. The repertoire has fewer than 90,000 clones, more than 70% of them found once; the top ten carry more than 3.5%. V was shortened by 2 bases and J by 2 bases, with 9 bases between the two germline ends. Germline V gene lookup returns CDR1 SEHNR and CDR2 FQNEAQ (reference sequence). CDR3 length: 14 residues. This clone was detected only a few times. Its cognate antigen is unknown. Study-wide points: In a later analysis, 15,000 to 20,000 TCR beta sequences were associated with HLA alleles at 0.05 false discovery rate.

Material for sequencing was PBMCs. The V and J genes are TRBV7-9 and TRBJ2-5; no definite D call. This receptor was identified in a man between 25 and 39 years old in good health and CMV-seronegative. The chain's CDR3 is CASSLRTEQETQYF. In nucleotides, the CDR3 is TGTGCCAGCAGCTTAAGAACAGAACAAGAGACCCAGTACTTC.